This T cell receptor beta chain was sequenced in a study of breast tumors, draining lymph nodes, adjacent tissues. Study-wide findings and caveats: Compared with lymph nodes, tumors were less diverse; compared with nontumor tissue, more.

Germline V lookup: CDR1 MNHEY, CDR2 SVGEGT. V dropped 2 bases and J dropped 6 bases, with 10 bases sitting between them. The CDR3 length is 14 residues. Concerning this clonotype itself: Antigen: not known. Possible read error: a much larger clone is one base away.

Axillary draining lymph nodes of breast cancer patients supplied the node samples. TCRdb redid the calling of the multiplex PCR reads with MiXCR, one entry per CDR3 protein. In the table there are under 250,000 distinct CDR3 sequences, about 34% of which are singletons. This TCR was sampled from a female donor with breast cancer. Some clones in this sample may be carry-over from other donors' samples. The rearrangement links TRBV6-2 or TRBV6-3 to TRBJ1-4; no reliable D call. Material: axillary lymph node tissue. The CDR3 sequence: CASSYARTHEKLFF. The CDR3 DNA is TGTGCCAGCAGTTACGCGCGGACCCATGAAAAACTGTTTTTT.